This note documents a single TCR beta chain sequence. The source of the sample is a study of shared clonotypes between healthy human individuals. As originally analysed: There were no quality scores in the junction-only immunoSEQ sequences, so filtering differed. Assay: immunoSEQ multiplex PCR; the TCRdb copy retains only in-frame clones and omits some. That table is the source of V, J and clone size, and D and trimming were worked out from the DNA. The sample lists about 490,000 clones, more than 75% occurring once. Donation came from healthy HIV-negative adults that had no recent acute infections or vaccinations. This clonotype was obtained from a woman aged 40 to 50 in good health. Some clones in this sample may be carry-over from other donors' samples. The sequencing input was PBMCs.

The CDR3 DNA is TGCGCCAGCAGCCCCTACTTCGAAGAGACCCAGTACTTC. Residues: CASSPYFEETQYF. This rearrangement joins TRBV5-1 to TRBJ2-5; D unclear. Germline assignment: CDR1 SGHRS and CDR2 YFSETQ. The CDR3 extends over 13 amino acids. V dropped 4 bases and J dropped 3 bases, with 10 bases sitting between them.